Here is one T cell receptor (beta chain) with its context. V lost 0 bases and J 4 bases, leaving 13 bases between the germline ends. Germline V CDR1 and CDR2: GTSNPN, SVGIG (reference sequence). There are 14 residues in the CDR3. The data were obtained in a study of CD8+ T cells in alopecia areata. Described treatment: oral pan-JAK inhibitor, 5-10 mg twice daily. Sorted populations comprised CD4+ and CD8+ T cells obtained from PBMCs. The authors extracted RNA and reverse transcribed it into cDNA as the sequencing template. This table comes from immunoSEQ multiplex PCR, and its TCRdb copy is limited to in-frame clones, with some not included. This table has around 210,000 clones, roughly 64% appearing once.

The input for sequencing was CD4+ T cells sorted from blood, taken at week 4, from a patient treated with tofacitinib. The receptor was isolated from a human donor with alopecia areata. This chain uses TRBV30 with TRBJ2-7, with D possibly being TRBD1 or TRBD2 (5 bases each). The CDR3 coding sequence is TGTGCCTGGAGTGTTGGGGGTATAGGGTACGAGCAGTACTTC. Its protein is CAWSVGGIGYEQYF.